Below are 32 T cell receptor beta chains sequenced from a single sample in a study of blood T cell repertoires in COVID-19. Using immunoSEQ multiplex PCR, the repertoire was profiled, and TCRdb retains in-frame clones only, with some absent. This table holds approximately 29,000 clones, about three quarters found once. The source material was peripheral blood. These receptors all stem from a boy aged 2 to 9 with active or convalescent COVID-19.

For the CDR3, the DNA is TGTGCCAGCAGGACTGGACAGCCCTATGGCTACACCTTC. It specifies CASRTGQPYGYTF. V is TRBV6-5 and J is TRBJ1-2, with a weak D call TRBD1 (6 bases). The CDR3 extends over 13 amino acids. The V and J ends lost 6 bases and 4 bases respectively, with 12 bases between them. Per the germline V gene, CDR1 is MNHEY and CDR2 is SVGAGI.

The chain uses TRBV19 and TRBJ1-1, with a weak D call TRBD1 (5 bases). Trimming removed 4 bases from V and 7 bases from J, with 19 bases in between. Germline CDR1 reads LNHDA; CDR2 reads SQIVND (reference sequence). The CDR3 sequence is 15 residues long. The CDR3 DNA is TGTGCCAGTAGTAGGAGAGGCGGAGGGGTGAGTGAAGCTTTCTTT. This encodes CASSRRGGGVSEAFF.

The table lists this clone with a count of one. This sequence joins TRBV28 and TRBJ2-3; no reliable D call. CDR3 size: 13 residues. Trimming cost V 1 base and J 7 bases, with 9 bases left between them. CDR1 and CDR2 (germline): MDHEN, SYDVKM. The CDR3 coding sequence is TGTGCCAGCAGTTTATTCCTAGTCAATACGCAGTATTTT. This codes for CASSLFLVNTQYF.

The J gene is TRBJ2-2, the V gene TRBV29-1, with a possible D match to TRBD2 (5 bases). Trimming pared 8 bases from V and 3 bases from J, leaving 16 bases between. The CDR3 totals 14 residues. The germline V gene has CDR1 SQVTM and CDR2 ANQGSEA. CDR3 protein: CSPGVRVDTGELFF. The DNA of the CDR3 is TGCAGCCCAGGTGTGAGGGTCGACACCGGGGAGCTGTTTTTT.

The chain uses TRBV18 and TRBJ1-3; 9 bases agree with TRBD1. The CDR3 extends over 16 amino acids. The germline CDR1 and CDR2 sequences are KGHSH and LQKENI. The junction had 10 bases not matched to a gene; V was cut back by 6 bases and J by 4 bases. The CDR3: CASSTIPGQGGNTIYF. For the CDR3, the DNA is TGTGCCAGCTCCACTATACCGGGACAGGGAGGAAACACCATATATTTT. Based on the CDR3 plus reference TRBV18 and TRBJ1-3, the full variable domain is NAGVMQNPRHLVRRRGQEARLRCSPMKGHSHVYWYRQLPEEGLKFMVYLQKENIIDESGMPKERFSAEFPKEGPSILRIQQVVRGDSAAYFCASSTIPGQGGNTIYFGEGSWLTVV.

The chain is built from TRBV27 and TRBJ1-2, with D unresolved. The V end lost 0 bases, the J end lost 8 bases, and 13 bases lay between the germline ends. The CDR3 runs 14 residues. Germline CDR1 is MNHEY and CDR2 is SMNVEV (reference sequence). The CDR3 DNA sequence: TGTGCCAGCAGTTTATCCGGGGTCGTCGGGGGCTACACCTTC. Protein: CASSLSGVVGGYTF.

The genes are TRBV4-2 and TRBJ1-2; 7 bases agree with TRBD1. CDR1 and CDR2 from the germline V gene are LGHNA and YNFKEQ. This CDR3 has 13 residues. V shed 4 bases and J 4 bases; nucleotides not matched to a gene: 3. The CDR3: CASSLRQGYGYTF. The CDR3 DNA follows: TGTGCCAGCAGCCTCCGACAGGGCTATGGCTACACCTTC.

The V and J genes are TRBV2 and TRBJ1-5; 9 bases agree with TRBD1. In germline, CDR1 is SNHLY, CDR2 FYNNEI. The V gene end was trimmed by 6 bases and the J gene end by 10 bases; junction bases not matched to a gene: 10. The CDR3 runs 14 residues. The CDR3 region is CASRADRGWGPQHF. In nucleotides, the CDR3 is TGTGCCAGCAGGGCAGACAGGGGGTGGGGACCCCAGCATTTT.

The chain uses TRBV18 and TRBJ2-3; the D is unclear. Trimming shortened V by 3 bases and J by 6 bases, and 13 bases separated the two germline ends. CDR1 is KGHSH, CDR2 LQKENI, per germline. There are 14 residues in the CDR3. The CDR3 region is CASSPVTLADTQYF. The CDR3 nucleotides read TGTGCCAGCTCACCCGTGACTCTTGCGGATACGCAGTATTTT.

Only one count was recorded for this clone. The junction departs from the called germline gene at one end, perhaps through a read error. This sequence joins TRBV7-9 and TRBJ1-1, with TRBD1 identical over 8 bases. Germline V gene sequence: CDR1 SEHNR, CDR2 FQNEAQ (reference sequence). This CDR3 contains 14 residues. CDR3 sequence: CASDRGGGNSEAFF. Written as DNA, the CDR3 is TGTGCCAGCGACAGGGGAGGAGGAAACAGTGAAGCTTTCTTT.

The chain recombines TRBV7-2 with TRBJ1-5; possible D gene TRBD1, 6 bases. CDR1 is SGHTA, CDR2 FQGNSA, per germline. V lost 5 bases and J 2 bases, leaving 19 bases between the germline ends. CDR3 size: 17 residues. CDR3 amino acids: CASSRENRVMGNQPQHF. The CDR3 nucleotides read TGTGCCAGCAGCAGAGAAAACAGGGTTATGGGCAATCAGCCCCAGCATTTT.

The genes are TRBV30 and TRBJ1-1, with D unclear. CDR3 length: 14 residues. The V end was cut by 2 bases, the J end by 2 bases, with 12 bases between. The germline V gene has CDR1 GTSNPN and CDR2 SVGIG (reference sequence). Written as DNA, the CDR3 is TGTGCCTGGAGTATTAGCTGGTTTAACACTGAAGCTTTCTTT. Its translation: CAWSISWFNTEAFF.

This clone was observed a few times. The J gene is TRBJ1-1, the V gene TRBV6-5; no firm D call. CDR1 is MNHEY and CDR2 is SVGAGI in the germline V gene. There are 10 residues in the CDR3. Trimming stripped 7 bases from V and 10 bases from J, with 10 bases between. DNA of the CDR3: TGTGCCAGCATAGGAGAGGGAGCTTTCTTT. It translates to CASIGEGAFF.

CDR3 coding DNA: TGTGCCAGCAGTTTAAAGACAGGGGGCTCGTCACCCCTCCACTTT. Translated: CASSLKTGGSSPLHF. The chain joins TRBV5-4 to TRBJ1-6, with TRBD1 identical over 10 bases. The junction had 9 bases not matched to a gene; V was cut back by 5 bases and J by 10 bases. The germline gives CDR1 SGHNT, CDR2 YYREEE (reference sequence). CDR3 length: 15 residues.

The rearrangement joins TRBV5-1 to TRBJ2-3; the D gene is possibly TRBD1 (6 bases). V was cut by 7 bases and J by 3 bases, with 18 bases left in between. CDR1 SGHRS and CDR2 YFSETQ come from the germline V gene. CDR3 length: 15 amino acids. The CDR3 nucleotides read TGCGCCAGCGCCCAAAAGGCAGGGGATACAGATACGCAGTATTTT. Protein: CASAQKAGDTDTQYF.

The chain uses TRBV2 and TRBJ1-5, with 7 bases matching TRBD1. V dropped 5 bases and J dropped 4; count of bases not matched to a gene: 11. There are 16 residues in the CDR3. Germline V lookup: CDR1 SNHLY, CDR2 FYNNEI. In DNA form, the CDR3 reads TGTGCCAGCAGTACGAACCAGGGGGTCGTAAATCAGCCCCAGCATTTT. Its translation is CASSTNQGVVNQPQHF.

This chain uses TRBV27 with TRBJ2-3, with 8 nucleotides matching TRBD2. V shed 6 bases and J 4 bases; nucleotides not matched to a gene: 6. The CDR3 is 14 residues long. Germline CDR1 is MNHEY and CDR2 is SMNVEV (reference sequence). CDR3 in amino acids: CASRVTGGPDTQYF. CDR3 in DNA: TGTGCCAGCAGGGTAACGGGAGGGCCAGATACGCAGTATTTT.

The chain has TRBV19 and TRBJ2-6, with D hard to call. Germline loops: CDR1 LNHDA, CDR2 SQIVND (reference sequence). V was trimmed by 7 bases and J by 3 bases, leaving 16 bases between them. The CDR3 spans 16 residues. The CDR3 loop is CASKNPRPGGANVLTF. The CDR3 DNA reads TGTGCCAGTAAAAACCCTCGTCCAGGTGGGGCCAACGTCCTGACTTTC.

This chain links TRBV4-1 with TRBJ2-7, with a tentative D call TRBD2 (5 bases). Germline V gives CDR1 MGHRA, CDR2 YSYEKL. V lost 4 bases to trimming and J lost 2 bases, with 12 bases between them. CDR3 length: 14 residues. The CDR3 DNA reads as TGCGCCAGCAGCCGGGCGGGTGGACCCTACGAGCAGTACTTC. Encoded protein: CASSRAGGPYEQYF.

J is TRBJ2-1 and V is TRBV11-2; the D gene is possibly TRBD2 (5 bases). The V end lost 5 bases, the J end lost 3 bases, and 20 bases lay between the germline ends. The CDR3 contains 17 residues. Germline V lookup: CDR1 SGHAT, CDR2 FQNNGV. The CDR3, as DNA: TGTGCCAGCAGCCGCGGTGAGGGATCGACCCTCTACAATGAGCAGTTCTTC. It translates to CASSRGEGSTLYNEQFF.

The chain combines TRBV25-1 with TRBJ2-2, with D tentatively TRBD1 (5 bases). Deletions cut 8 bases from V and 1 base from J, with 14 bases between. This CDR3 spans 15 amino acids. Per germline, CDR1 MGHDK and CDR2 SYGVNS. The CDR3 sequence is CASSRAGLNTGELFF. The DNA for the CDR3 is TGTGCCAGCTCCCGGGCAGGGCTGAACACCGGGGAGCTGTTTTTT.

The V and J genes are TRBV6-5 and TRBJ2-1; 13 nucleotides align to TRBD2. This CDR3 is built from 15 residues. Trimming took 7 bases from V and 8 from J; bases not matched to a gene: 8. The germline V gene has CDR1 MNHEY and CDR2 SVGAGI. The DNA of the CDR3 is TGTGCCAGCATTCGACTAGCGGGGGGTTACGATGAGCAGTTCTTC. Translation: CASIRLAGGYDEQFF.

This chain uses TRBV30 with TRBJ1-1; D is possibly TRBD1 (6 bases). The germline V gene encodes CDR1 GTSNPN and CDR2 SVGIG (reference sequence). The CDR3 length is 14 residues. Trimming left V 4 bases short and J 3 bases short, with 15 bases between. The CDR3 sequence is CAWTRGGAYTEAFF. CDR3 in DNA: TGTGCCTGGACCCGGGGGGGCGCATACACTGAAGCTTTCTTT.

V gene TRBV5-1 combines with J gene TRBJ1-2, with 12 bases fitting TRBD1. V was clipped by 4 bases and J by 7 bases; unmatched bases: 5. CDR1 and CDR2 from the germline V gene are SGHRS and YFSETQ. CDR3 length: 14 residues. CDR3 nucleotides: TGCGCCAGCAGCCCAGGGACAGGGGGCAGTGGCTACACCTTC. Its translation is CASSPGTGGSGYTF.

The rearrangement uses TRBV5-1 and TRBJ1-1, with 8 positions matching TRBD1. J gave up 4 bases and V 6 bases, and 14 bases lay outside the gene matches. The CDR3 is made up of 16 amino acids. Germline CDR1 is SGHRS and CDR2 is YFSETQ. CDR3 DNA: TGCGCCAGCACACGAGACAGGGGCCGGTGGGGCACTGAAGCTTTCTTT. Protein sequence: CASTRDRGRWGTEAFF.

The chain is built from TRBV4-3 and TRBJ1-1; 7 nucleotides agree with TRBD1. With 1 base clipped from V and 8 bases from J, the junction kept 4 bases outside the gene matches. Germline V gene lookup returns CDR1 LGHNA and CDR2 YSLEER. There are 13 residues in the CDR3. CDR3: CASSQARGDEAFF. The CDR3 DNA reads as TGCGCCAGCAGCCAAGCCAGGGGGGACGAAGCTTTCTTT.

V and J are TRBV28 and TRBJ1-1, with D perhaps matching TRBD1 (6 bases). Trimming shortened V by 2 bases and J by 5 bases, and 12 bases separated the two germline ends. This CDR3 is built from 14 residues. Germline CDR1 reads MDHEN; CDR2 reads SYDVKM. For the CDR3, the DNA is TGTGCCAGCAGTTTACGGGGGGCGAAGACTGAAGCTTTCTTT. This gives the protein CASSLRGAKTEAFF. Drawing the rest from reference TRBV28 and TRBJ1-1, the complete variable domain is DVKVTQSSRYLVKRTGEKVFLECVQDMDHENMFWYRQDPGLGLRLIYFSYDVKMKEKGDIPEGYSVSREKKERFSLILESASTNQTSMYLCASSLRGAKTEAFFGQGTRLTVV.

The chain employs TRBV14 and TRBJ2-2, with 11 bases lining up with TRBD2. This CDR3 has 16 amino acids. Germline CDR1 reads SGHDN; CDR2 reads FVKESK. J gave up 7 bases and V 1 base, and 5 bases lay outside the gene matches. The CDR3 sequence is CASSQATSGTVGELFF. DNA of the CDR3: TGTGCCAGCAGCCAAGCGACTAGCGGGACGGTCGGGGAGCTGTTTTTT.

V and J are TRBV28 and TRBJ1-2, with D possibly being TRBD1 (5 bases). Trimming pared 8 bases from V and 0 bases from J, leaving 13 bases between. CDR1 and CDR2 (germline): MDHEN, SYDVKM. The CDR3 spans 14 residues. The CDR3 region is CASGSGSANYGYTF. CDR3 nucleotides: TGTGCCAGCGGGTCAGGGTCGGCTAACTATGGCTACACCTTC.

The chain couples TRBV6-2 or TRBV6-3 to TRBJ1-2, with 8 bases aligning to TRBD1. Germline CDR1 MNHEY, CDR2 SVGEGT. V shed 2 bases and J 5 bases; nucleotides not matched to a gene: 1. The CDR3 length is 13 residues. The CDR3 protein is CASSYRDRYGYTF. In nucleotides, the CDR3 is TGTGCCAGCAGTTACCGGGACAGGTATGGCTACACCTTC.

This sequence joins TRBV7-9 and TRBJ1-5; perhaps TRBD1 as D (5 bases). The germline V gene encodes CDR1 SEHNR and CDR2 FQNEAQ (reference sequence). This CDR3 contains 15 residues. Trimming removed 5 bases at V and 3 bases at J, with 14 bases between. The CDR3: CASSPSARDNQPQHF. CDR3 nucleotides: TGTGCCAGCAGCCCAAGTGCCAGGGACAATCAGCCCCAGCATTTT.

The genes are TRBV30 and TRBJ1-2; D ambiguous. CDR3 size: 12 residues. V was trimmed by 0 bases and J by 8 bases, leaving 10 bases between them. CDR1 is GTSNPN, CDR2 SVGIG, per germline (reference sequence). CDR3 protein: CAWSVLERGYTF. The CDR3 DNA reads TGTGCCTGGAGTGTACTGGAGCGAGGCTACACCTTC.